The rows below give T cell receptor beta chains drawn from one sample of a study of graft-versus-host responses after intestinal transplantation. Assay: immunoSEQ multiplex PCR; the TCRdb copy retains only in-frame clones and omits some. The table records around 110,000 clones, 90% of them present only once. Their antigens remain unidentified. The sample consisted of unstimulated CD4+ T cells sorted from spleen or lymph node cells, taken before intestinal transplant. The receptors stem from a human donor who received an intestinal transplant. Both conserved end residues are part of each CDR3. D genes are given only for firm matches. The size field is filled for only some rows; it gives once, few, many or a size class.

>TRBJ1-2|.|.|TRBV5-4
CASSFYHGGYGYTF
TGTGCCAGCAGCTTTTACCACGGAGGCTATGGCTACACCTTC
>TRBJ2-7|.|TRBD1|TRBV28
CASSPSGTGFVEQYF
TGTGCCAGCAGTCCATCCGGGACAGGGTTTGTCGAGCAGTACTTC
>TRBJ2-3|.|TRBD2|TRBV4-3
CASSSGGGGDTQYF
TGCGCCAGCAGCTCGGGAGGGGGGGGAGATACGCAGTATTTT
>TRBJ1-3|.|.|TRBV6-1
CASSEVGAGGNTIYF
TGTGCCAGCAGTGAAGTTGGGGCTGGCGGAAACACCATATATTTT
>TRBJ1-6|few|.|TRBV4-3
CASSQDGGHSPLHF
TGCGCCAGCAGCCAAGATGGCGGTCATTCACCCCTCCACTTT
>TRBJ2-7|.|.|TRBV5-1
CASSPDRSSYEQYF
TGCGCCAGCAGCCCCGACAGGAGCTCCTACGAGCAGTACTTC
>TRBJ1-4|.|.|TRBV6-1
CASSEPGQLNEKLFF
TGTGCCAGCAGTGAACCGGGACAACTTAATGAAAAACTGTTTTTT
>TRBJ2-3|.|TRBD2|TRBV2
CASSDLGLAGKLTDTQYF
TGTGCCAGCAGTGACTTGGGACTAGCGGGGAAACTCACAGATACGCAGTATTTT
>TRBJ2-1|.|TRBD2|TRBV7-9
CASSLGSGLYNEQFF
TGTGCCAGCAGCTTAGGTAGCGGGCTTTACAATGAGCAGTTCTTC
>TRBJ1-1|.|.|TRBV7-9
CASSLLGGDTEAFF
TGTGCCAGCAGCTTATTGGGGGGAGACACTGAAGCTTTCTTT
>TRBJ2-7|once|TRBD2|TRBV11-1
CASSLEARTSVGEQYF
TGTGCCAGCAGCTTAGAAGCCCGGACTAGCGTCGGAGAGCAGTACTTC
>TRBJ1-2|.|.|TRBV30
CAWSPGQLYGYTF
TGTGCCTGGAGTCCCGGACAGCTCTATGGCTACACCTTC
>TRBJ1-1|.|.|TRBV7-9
CASSLGAGLTEAFF
TGTGCCAGCAGCTTAGGAGCAGGGCTCACTGAAGCTTTCTTT
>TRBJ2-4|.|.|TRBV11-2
CASSLVRIAKNIQYF
TGTGCCAGCAGCTTAGTTAGAATAGCCAAAAACATTCAGTACTTC
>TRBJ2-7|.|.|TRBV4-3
CASSQARGSSYEQYF
TGCGCCAGCAGCCAAGCAAGGGGCTCCTCCTACGAGCAGTACTTC
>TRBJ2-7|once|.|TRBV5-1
CASSFTGIYEQYF
TGCGCCAGCAGCTTTACAGGGATCTACGAGCAGTACTTC
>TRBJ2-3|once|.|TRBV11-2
CASSLSGTMTRDTQYF
TGTGCCAGCAGCTTATCAGGCACGATGACTAGAGATACGCAGTATTTT
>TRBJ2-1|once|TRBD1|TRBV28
CASSLGDRGNEQFF
TGTGCCAGCAGTTTAGGGGACAGGGGCAATGAGCAGTTCTTC
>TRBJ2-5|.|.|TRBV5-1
CASSLLRQNLQETQYF
TGCGCCAGCAGCTTACTCAGACAGAATCTCCAAGAGACCCAGTACTTC
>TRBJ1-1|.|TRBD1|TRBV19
CASSTPGTVNTEAFF
TGTGCCAGTAGTACTCCCGGGACAGTAAACACTGAAGCTTTCTTT
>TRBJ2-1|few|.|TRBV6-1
CASSEAGGGNEQFF
TGTGCCAGCAGTGAAGCGGGAGGAGGGAATGAGCAGTTCTTC
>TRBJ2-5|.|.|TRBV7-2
CASSLNLSGLPKETQYF
TGTGCCAGCAGCCTAAACCTGAGCGGACTGCCAAAAGAGACCCAGTACTTC
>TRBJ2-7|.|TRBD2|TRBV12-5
CAGPRGGSSYEQYF
TGTGCCGGCCCCCGCGGCGGGAGCTCCTACGAGCAGTACTTC
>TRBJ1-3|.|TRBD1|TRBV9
CASSVGAGGWGNTIYF
TGTGCCAGCAGCGTCGGCGCAGGGGGTTGGGGAAACACCATATATTTT
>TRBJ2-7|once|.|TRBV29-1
CSVARGSWGTTYEQYF
TGCAGCGTTGCCCGAGGGTCTTGGGGAACGACCTACGAGCAGTACTTC
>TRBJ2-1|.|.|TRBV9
CASSVATEDIEQFF
TGCGCCAGCAGCGTAGCTACTGAGGACATTGAGCAGTTCTTC
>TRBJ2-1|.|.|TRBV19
CASSISPGFNNEQFF
TGTGCCAGTAGTATAAGCCCGGGGTTTAACAATGAGCAGTTCTTC
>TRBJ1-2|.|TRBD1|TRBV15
CATSAGPLQGAIGYTF
TGTGCCACCTCAGCAGGCCCACTCCAGGGGGCTATTGGCTACACCTTC
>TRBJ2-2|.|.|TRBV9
CATGGWTGELFF
TGTGCCACCGGAGGTTGGACCGGGGAGCTGTTTTTT
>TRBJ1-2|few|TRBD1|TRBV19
CASSIVSTGGNGYTF
TGTGCCAGTAGTATAGTGTCGACAGGGGGCAACGGCTACACCTTC